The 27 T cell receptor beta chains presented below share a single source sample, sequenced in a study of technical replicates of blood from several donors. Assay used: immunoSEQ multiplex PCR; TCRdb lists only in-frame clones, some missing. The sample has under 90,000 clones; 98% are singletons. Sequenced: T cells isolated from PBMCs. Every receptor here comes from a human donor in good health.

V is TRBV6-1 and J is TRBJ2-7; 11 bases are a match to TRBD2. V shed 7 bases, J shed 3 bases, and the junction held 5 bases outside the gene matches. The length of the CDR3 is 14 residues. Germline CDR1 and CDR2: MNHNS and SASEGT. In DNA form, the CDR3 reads TGTGCCAGCAACAGACTAGCGGGGTACTACGAGCAGTACTTC. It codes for CASNRLAGYYEQYF.

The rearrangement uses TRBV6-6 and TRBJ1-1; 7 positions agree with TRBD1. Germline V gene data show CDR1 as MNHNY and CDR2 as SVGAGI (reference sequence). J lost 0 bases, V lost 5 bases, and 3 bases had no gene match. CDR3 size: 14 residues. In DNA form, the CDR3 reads TGTGCCAGCAGTGGGGGACAGATGAACACTGAAGCTTTCTTT. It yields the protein CASSGGQMNTEAFF.

The CDR3 reads CASSWTAADQPQHF. The DNA for the CDR3 is TGTGCCAGCAGTTGGACAGCTGCAGATCAGCCCCAGCATTTT. The rearrangement uses TRBV27 and TRBJ1-5, with D tentatively TRBD1 (6 bases). Germline V gene lookup returns CDR1 MNHEY and CDR2 SMNVEV (reference sequence). Deletions cut 4 bases from V and 5 bases from J, with 12 bases between. The CDR3 spans 14 residues.

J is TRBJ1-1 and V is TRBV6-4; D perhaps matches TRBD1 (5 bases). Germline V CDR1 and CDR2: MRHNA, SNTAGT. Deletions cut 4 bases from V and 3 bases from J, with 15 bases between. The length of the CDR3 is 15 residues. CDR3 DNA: TGTGCCAGCAGTGTTAGTGGGGGGAGGGACACTGAAGCTTTCTTT. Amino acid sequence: CASSVSGGRDTEAFF.

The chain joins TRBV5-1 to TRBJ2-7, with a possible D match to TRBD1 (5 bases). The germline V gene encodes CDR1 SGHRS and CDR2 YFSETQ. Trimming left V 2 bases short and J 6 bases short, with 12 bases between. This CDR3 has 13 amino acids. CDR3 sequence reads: CASSFIQGSEQYF. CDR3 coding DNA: TGCGCCAGCAGCTTTATCCAGGGCTCCGAGCAGTACTTC.

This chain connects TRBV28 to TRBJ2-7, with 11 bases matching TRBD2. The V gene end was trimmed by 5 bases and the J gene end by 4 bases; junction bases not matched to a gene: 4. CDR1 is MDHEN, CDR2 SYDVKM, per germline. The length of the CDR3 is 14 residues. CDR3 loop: CASSATSGRYEQYF. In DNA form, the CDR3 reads TGTGCCAGCAGTGCCACTAGCGGGAGATACGAGCAGTACTTC.

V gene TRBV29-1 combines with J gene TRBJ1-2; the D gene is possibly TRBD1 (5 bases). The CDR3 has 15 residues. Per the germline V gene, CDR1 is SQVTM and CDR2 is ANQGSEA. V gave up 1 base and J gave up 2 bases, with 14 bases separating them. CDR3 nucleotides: TGCAGCGTTGAAGTTTCGACAGCAAAAAACTATGGCTACACCTTC. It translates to CSVEVSTAKNYGYTF.

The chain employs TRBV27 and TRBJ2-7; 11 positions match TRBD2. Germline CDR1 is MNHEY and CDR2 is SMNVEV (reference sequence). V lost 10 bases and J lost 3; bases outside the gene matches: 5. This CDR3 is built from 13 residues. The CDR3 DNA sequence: TGTGCCATCGGGACTAGCGGTAACTACGAGCAGTACTTC. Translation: CAIGTSGNYEQYF.

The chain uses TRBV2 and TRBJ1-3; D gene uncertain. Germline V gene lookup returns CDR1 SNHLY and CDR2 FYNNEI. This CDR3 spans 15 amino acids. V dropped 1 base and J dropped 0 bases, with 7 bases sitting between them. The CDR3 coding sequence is TGTGCCAGCAGTGAAGGTTTCAGCTCTGGAAACACCATATATTTT. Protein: CASSEGFSSGNTIYF.

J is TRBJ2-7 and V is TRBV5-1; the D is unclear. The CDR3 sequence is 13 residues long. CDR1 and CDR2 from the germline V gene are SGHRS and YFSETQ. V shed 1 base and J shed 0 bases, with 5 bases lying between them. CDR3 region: CASSLSSSYEQYF. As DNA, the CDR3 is TGCGCCAGCAGCTTGAGTAGCTCCTACGAGCAGTACTTC.

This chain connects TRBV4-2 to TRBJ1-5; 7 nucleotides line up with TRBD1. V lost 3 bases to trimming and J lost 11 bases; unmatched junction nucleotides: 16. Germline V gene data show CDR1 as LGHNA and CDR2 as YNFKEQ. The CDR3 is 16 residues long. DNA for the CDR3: TGTGCCAGCAGCCAGGCCTTCACAGGGGCCGGGGGATCCCAGCATTTT. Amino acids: CASSQAFTGAGGSQHF.

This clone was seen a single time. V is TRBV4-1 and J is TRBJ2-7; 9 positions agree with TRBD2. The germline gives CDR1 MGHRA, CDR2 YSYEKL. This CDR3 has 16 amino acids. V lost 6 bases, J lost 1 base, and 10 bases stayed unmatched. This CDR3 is CASRRSTLAGSYEQYF. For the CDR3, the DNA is TGCGCCAGCAGGCGTTCTACTCTAGCGGGATCCTACGAGCAGTACTTC.

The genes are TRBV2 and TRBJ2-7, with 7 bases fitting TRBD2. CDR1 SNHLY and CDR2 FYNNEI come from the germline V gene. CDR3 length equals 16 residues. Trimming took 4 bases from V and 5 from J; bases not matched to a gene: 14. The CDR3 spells CASSVGQPGGSDEQYF. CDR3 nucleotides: TGTGCCAGCAGTGTGGGGCAGCCGGGGGGTAGCGACGAGCAGTACTTC.

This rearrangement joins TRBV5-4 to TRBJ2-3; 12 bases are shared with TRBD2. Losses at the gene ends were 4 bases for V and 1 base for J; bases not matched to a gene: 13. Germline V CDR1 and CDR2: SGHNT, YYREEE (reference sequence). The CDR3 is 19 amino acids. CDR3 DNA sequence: TGTGCCAGCAGCAGAGGGATGCTAGCGGGAGGGGGGGGCACAGATACGCAGTATTTT. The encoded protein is CASSRGMLAGGGGTDTQYF. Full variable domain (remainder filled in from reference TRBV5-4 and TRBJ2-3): ETGVTQSPTHLIKTRGQQVTLRCSSQSGHNTVSWYQQALGQGPQFIFQYYREEENGRGNFPPRFSGLQFPNYSSELNVNALELDDSALYLCASSRGMLAGGGGTDTQYFGPGTRLTVL.

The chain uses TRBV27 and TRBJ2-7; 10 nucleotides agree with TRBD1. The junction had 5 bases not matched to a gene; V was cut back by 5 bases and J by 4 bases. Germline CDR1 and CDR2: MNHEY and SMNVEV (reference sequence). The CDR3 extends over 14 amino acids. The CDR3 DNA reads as TGTGCCAGCAGTAGCCGGGACAGGGGTTACGAGCAGTACTTC. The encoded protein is CASSSRDRGYEQYF.

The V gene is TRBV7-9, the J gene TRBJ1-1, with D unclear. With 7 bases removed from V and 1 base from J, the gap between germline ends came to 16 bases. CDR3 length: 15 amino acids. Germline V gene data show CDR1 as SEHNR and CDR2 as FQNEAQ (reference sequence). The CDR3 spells CASINGGEGNTEAFF. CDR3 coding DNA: TGTGCCAGCATCAACGGCGGGGAGGGGAACACTGAAGCTTTCTTT.

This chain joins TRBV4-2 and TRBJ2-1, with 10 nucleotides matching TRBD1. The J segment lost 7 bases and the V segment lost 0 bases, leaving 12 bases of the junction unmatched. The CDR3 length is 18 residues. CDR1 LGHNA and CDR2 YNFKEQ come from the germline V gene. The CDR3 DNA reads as TGTGCCAGCAGCCAAGATTCGGTTGGCGGACAGGGGGTGAATGAGCAGTTCTTC. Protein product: CASSQDSVGGQGVNEQFF.

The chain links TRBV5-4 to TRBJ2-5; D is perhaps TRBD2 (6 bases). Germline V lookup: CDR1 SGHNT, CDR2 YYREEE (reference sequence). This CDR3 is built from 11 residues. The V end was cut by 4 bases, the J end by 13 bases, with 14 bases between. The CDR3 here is CASSGGRRTYF. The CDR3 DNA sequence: TGTGCCAGCAGCGGAGGGCGTCGGACGTACTTC.

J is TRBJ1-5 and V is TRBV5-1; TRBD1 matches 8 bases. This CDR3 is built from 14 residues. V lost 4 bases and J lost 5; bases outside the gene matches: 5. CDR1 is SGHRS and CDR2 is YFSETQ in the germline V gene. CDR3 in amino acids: CASSPGTGHQPQHF. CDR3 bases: TGCGCCAGCAGCCCCGGGACAGGACATCAGCCCCAGCATTTT.

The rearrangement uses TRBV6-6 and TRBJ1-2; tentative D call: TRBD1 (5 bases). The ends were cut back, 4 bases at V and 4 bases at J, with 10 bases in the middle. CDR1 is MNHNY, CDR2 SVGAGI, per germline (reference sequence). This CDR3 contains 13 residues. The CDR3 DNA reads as TGTGCCAGCAGTTTAGCAGGGATCTATGGCTACACCTTC. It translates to CASSLAGIYGYTF.

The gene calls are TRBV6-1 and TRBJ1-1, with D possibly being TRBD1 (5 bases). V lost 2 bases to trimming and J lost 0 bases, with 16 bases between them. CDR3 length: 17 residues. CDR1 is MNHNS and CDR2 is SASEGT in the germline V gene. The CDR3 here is CASSELALGQVNTEAFF. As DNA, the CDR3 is TGTGCCAGCAGTGAATTGGCATTGGGGCAGGTGAACACTGAAGCTTTCTTT.

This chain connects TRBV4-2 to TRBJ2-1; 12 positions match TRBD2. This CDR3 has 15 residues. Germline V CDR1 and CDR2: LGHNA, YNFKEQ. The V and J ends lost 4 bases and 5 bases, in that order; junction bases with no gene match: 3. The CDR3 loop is CASSPRLAGDNEQFF. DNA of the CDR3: TGTGCCAGCAGCCCCAGACTAGCGGGAGACAATGAGCAGTTCTTC.

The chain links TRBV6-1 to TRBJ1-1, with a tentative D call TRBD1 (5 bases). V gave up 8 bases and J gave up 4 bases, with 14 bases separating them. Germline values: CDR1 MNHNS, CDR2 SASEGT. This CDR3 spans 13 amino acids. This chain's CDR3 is CASPRTGGTEAFF. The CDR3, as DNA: TGTGCCAGCCCCCGCACCGGGGGCACTGAAGCTTTCTTT.

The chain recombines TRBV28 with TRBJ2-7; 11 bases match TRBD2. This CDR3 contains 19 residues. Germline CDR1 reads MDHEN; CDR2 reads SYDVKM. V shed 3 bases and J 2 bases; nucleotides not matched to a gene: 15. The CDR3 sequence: CASSFLSLGLAETTYEQYF. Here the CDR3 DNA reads TGTGCCAGCAGTTTCCTCTCTTTGGGACTAGCGGAGACAACCTACGAGCAGTACTTC.

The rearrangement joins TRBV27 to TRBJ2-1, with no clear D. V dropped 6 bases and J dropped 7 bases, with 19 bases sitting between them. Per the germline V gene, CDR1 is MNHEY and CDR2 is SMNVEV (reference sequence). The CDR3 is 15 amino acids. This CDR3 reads CASSLEAPTWNEQFF. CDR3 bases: TGTGCCAGCAGCCTAGAGGCCCCCACATGGAATGAGCAGTTCTTC.

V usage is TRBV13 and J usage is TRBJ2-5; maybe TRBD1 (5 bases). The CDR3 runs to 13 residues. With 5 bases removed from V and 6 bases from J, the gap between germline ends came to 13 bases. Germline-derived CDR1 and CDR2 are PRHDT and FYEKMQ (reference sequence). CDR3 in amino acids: CASSLTRVQTQYF. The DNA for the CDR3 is TGTGCCAGCAGCCTAACCAGGGTGCAGACCCAGTACTTC.

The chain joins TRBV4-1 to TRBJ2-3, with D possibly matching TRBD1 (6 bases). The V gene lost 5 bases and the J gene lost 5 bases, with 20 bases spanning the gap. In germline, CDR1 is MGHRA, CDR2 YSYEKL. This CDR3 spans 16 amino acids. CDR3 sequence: CASSSRGHGEGDTQYF. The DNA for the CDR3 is TGCGCCAGCAGCTCAAGGGGACATGGGGAAGGAGATACGCAGTATTTT.